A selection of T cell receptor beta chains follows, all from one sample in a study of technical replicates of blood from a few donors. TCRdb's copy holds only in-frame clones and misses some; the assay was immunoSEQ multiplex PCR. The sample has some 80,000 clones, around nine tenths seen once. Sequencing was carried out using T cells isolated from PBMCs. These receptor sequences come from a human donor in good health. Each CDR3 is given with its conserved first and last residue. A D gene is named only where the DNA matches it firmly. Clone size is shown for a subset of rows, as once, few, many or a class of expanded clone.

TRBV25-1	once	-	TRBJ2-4	CASSDPGHNIQYF	TGTGCCAGCAGTGATCCGGGACACAACATTCAGTACTTC
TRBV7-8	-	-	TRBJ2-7	CATEGTTSAISYEQYF	TGTGCCACCGAGGGGACAACTAGCGCGATCTCCTACGAGCAGTACTTC
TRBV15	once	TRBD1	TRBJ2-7	CATSKKGAPYEQYF	TGTGCCACCAGCAAGAAGGGGGCTCCCTACGAGCAGTACTTC
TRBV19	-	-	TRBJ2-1	CASSVSRGTVTTEQFF	TGTGCCAGTAGTGTCTCCCGCGGGACGGTGACAACCGAGCAGTTCTTC
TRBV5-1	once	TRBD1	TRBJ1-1	CASSGQGAFTEAFF	TGCGCCAGCAGCGGACAGGGGGCTTTTACTGAAGCTTTCTTT
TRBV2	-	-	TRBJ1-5	CASCDNSNQPQHF	TGTGCCAGCTGCGACAATAGCAATCAGCCCCAGCATTTT
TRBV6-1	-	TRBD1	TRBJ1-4	CASSEGLGTGGEKLFF	TGTGCCAGCAGTGAAGGCCTCGGGACAGGAGGTGAAAAACTGTTTTTT
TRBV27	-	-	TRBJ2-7	CASSLGARTYEQYF	TGTGCCAGCAGTTTAGGGGCCAGGACCTACGAGCAGTACTTC
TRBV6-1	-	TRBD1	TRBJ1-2	CASTGGYGTAYGYTF	TGTGCCAGCACTGGGGGATATGGGACAGCCTATGGCTACACCTTC
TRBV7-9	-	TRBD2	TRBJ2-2	CAASGTSGRANTGELFF	TGTGCCGCCTCCGGGACTAGCGGGAGGGCAAACACCGGGGAGCTGTTTTTT
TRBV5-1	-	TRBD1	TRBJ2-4	CASRGGSDRDTSLAKNIQYF	TGCGCCAGCAGGGGGGGTTCGGACAGGGACACGAGCCTAGCCAAAAACATTCAGTACTTC
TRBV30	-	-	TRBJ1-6	CAWSVNAPGGGALRNSPLHF	TGTGCCTGGAGTGTCAACGCGCCCGGGGGGGGAGCCCTTCGGAATTCACCCCTCCACTTT
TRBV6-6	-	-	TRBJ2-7	CASSPAPIGPHYEQYF	TGTGCCAGCAGCCCCGCCCCTATTGGGCCTCACTACGAGCAGTACTTC
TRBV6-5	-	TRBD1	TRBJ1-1	CASSDRVTEAFF	TGTGCCAGCAGTGACAGGGTCACTGAAGCTTTCTTT
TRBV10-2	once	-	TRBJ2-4	CASSEVGAKNIQYF	TGCGCCAGCAGTGAAGTCGGAGCCAAAAACATTCAGTACTTC
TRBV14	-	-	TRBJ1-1	CASSQSQAVGAFF	TGTGCCAGCAGCCAGAGTCAGGCCGTCGGCGCTTTCTTT
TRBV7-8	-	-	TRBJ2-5	CASSSYRGTQETQYF	TGTGCCAGCAGCTCCTATAGGGGAACCCAAGAGACCCAGTACTTC
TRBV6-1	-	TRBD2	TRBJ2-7	CASSLSGYSSYEQYF	TGTGCCAGCAGTCTTAGCGGGTACAGCTCCTACGAGCAGTACTTC
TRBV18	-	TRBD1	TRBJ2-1	CASSPGTGISYNEQFF	TGTGCCAGCTCACCAGGGACAGGGATTTCCTACAATGAGCAGTTCTTC
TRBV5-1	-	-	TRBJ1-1	CASSFATGYAEAFF	TGCGCCAGCAGCTTTGCTACAGGGTACGCTGAAGCTTTCTTT
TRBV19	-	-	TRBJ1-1	CASSMGRTEAFF	TGTGCCAGTAGTATGGGGAGGACTGAAGCTTTCTTT
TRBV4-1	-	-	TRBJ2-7	CASSQPRRLPYEQYF	TGCGCCAGCAGCCAACCTCGCAGACTCCCCTACGAGCAGTACTTC
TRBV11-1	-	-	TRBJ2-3	CASSLSRRTTRDTQYF	TGTGCCAGCAGTTTATCGCGGAGGACCACGCGGGATACGCAGTATTTT
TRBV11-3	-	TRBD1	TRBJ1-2	CASSREGQGYGYTF	TGTGCCAGCAGCCGAGAGGGACAGGGGTATGGCTACACCTTC
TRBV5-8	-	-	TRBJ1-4	CASSLGAWDEKLFF	TGTGCCAGCAGCTTGGGGGCGTGGGATGAAAAACTGTTTTTT
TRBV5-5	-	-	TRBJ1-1	CASSLNPAGGRRGAFF	TGTGCCAGCAGCTTGAACCCCGCGGGGGGCCGCAGGGGAGCTTTCTTT
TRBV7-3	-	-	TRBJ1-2	CASNLGPPLSYGYTF	TGTGCCAGCAACTTGGGGCCGCCTCTGAGCTATGGCTACACCTTC
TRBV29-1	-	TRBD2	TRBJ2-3	CSVTSGGLAGGRDTQYF	TGCAGCGTTACTTCGGGGGGACTAGCGGGGGGGAGAGATACGCAGTATTTT
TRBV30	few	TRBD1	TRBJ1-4	CAWRGQGNEKLFF	TGTGCCTGGAGGGGACAGGGGAATGAAAAACTGTTTTTT
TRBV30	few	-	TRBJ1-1	CASPAGDTEAFF	TGTGCCTCTCCAGCAGGGGACACTGAAGCTTTCTTT
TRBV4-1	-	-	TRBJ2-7	CASSQGGPYEQYF	TGCGCCAGCAGCCAAGGGGGCCCGTACGAGCAGTACTTC
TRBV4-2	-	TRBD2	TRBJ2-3	CASSQSGGSATDTQYF	TGTGCCAGCAGCCAATCAGGCGGGAGTGCGACAGATACGCAGTATTTT
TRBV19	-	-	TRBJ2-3	CASSTYSDTQYF	TGTGCCAGTAGTACCTATAGCGATACGCAGTATTTT
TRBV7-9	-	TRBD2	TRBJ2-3	CASRTSGTDTQYF	TGTGCCAGCAGGACTAGCGGAACAGATACGCAGTATTTT
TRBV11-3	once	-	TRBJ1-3	CASSLGTEDTIYF	TGTGCCAGCAGCTTAGGGACAGAAGACACCATATATTTT
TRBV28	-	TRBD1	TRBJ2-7	CASSLRGPPVFEQYF	TGTGCCAGCAGTTTAAGGGGGCCCCCTGTCTTCGAGCAGTACTTC
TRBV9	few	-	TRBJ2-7	CASSVQGVPYEQYF	TGTGCCAGCAGCGTCCAGGGTGTCCCCTACGAGCAGTACTTC
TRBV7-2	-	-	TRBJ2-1	CASSSQGTYNEQFF	TGTGCCAGCAGCTCCCAGGGGACATACAATGAGCAGTTCTTC
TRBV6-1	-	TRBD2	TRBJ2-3	CASSEFGGSPDTQYF	TGTGCCAGCAGTGAATTCGGCGGGAGTCCAGATACGCAGTATTTT
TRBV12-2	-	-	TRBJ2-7	CASRLASSTSGTRIELHEQYF	TGTGCAAGTCGCTTAGCGTCGTCCACTAGCGGCACCAGAATAGAGCTCCACGAGCAGTACTTC
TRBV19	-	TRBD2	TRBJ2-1	CASSIAASGEYNEQFF	TGTGCCAGTAGTATAGCCGCTAGCGGGGAGTACAATGAGCAGTTCTTC
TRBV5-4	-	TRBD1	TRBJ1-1	CASSTGQGALNTEAFF	TGTGCCAGCAGCACCGGACAGGGGGCATTGAACACTGAAGCTTTCTTT
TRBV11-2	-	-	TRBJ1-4	CASSRGGTNEKLFF	TGTGCCAGCAGCCGAGGGGGAACTAATGAAAAACTGTTTTTT
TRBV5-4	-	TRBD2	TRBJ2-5	CASSLERGGRQETQYF	TGTGCCAGCAGCTTGGAGCGCGGGGGGCGCCAAGAGACCCAGTACTTC
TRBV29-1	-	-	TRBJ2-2	CSVEARDELFF	TGCAGCGTTGAGGCTAGAGACGAGCTGTTTTTT
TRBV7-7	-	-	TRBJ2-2	CASSPPGLNTGELFF	TGTGCCAGCAGCCCGCCGGGACTCAACACCGGGGAGCTGTTTTTT
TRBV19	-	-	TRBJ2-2	CASSIPYSGENTGELFF	TGTGCCAGTAGTATCCCATATAGCGGTGAGAACACCGGGGAGCTGTTTTTT
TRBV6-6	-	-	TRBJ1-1	CASREISGVTEAFF	TGTGCCAGCAGGGAAATATCGGGAGTCACTGAAGCTTTCTTT
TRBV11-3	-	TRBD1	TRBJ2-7	CASSLEVVTGKPYEQYF	TGTGCCAGCAGCTTAGAAGTGGTGACAGGGAAACCCTACGAGCAGTACTTC
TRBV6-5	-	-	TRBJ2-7	CASSYLQGAPYEQYF	TGTGCCAGCAGTTACTTACAGGGAGCCCCCTACGAGCAGTACTTC
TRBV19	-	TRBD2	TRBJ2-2	CASSIVAGAYGELFF	TGTGCCAGTAGTATAGTAGCGGGAGCATACGGGGAGCTGTTTTTT
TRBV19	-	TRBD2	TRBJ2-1	CASNPTSGVNNEQFF	TGTGCCAGTAATCCGACTAGCGGAGTGAACAATGAGCAGTTCTTC
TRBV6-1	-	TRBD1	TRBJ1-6	CASSETPDRGSSPLHF	TGTGCCAGCAGTGAAACCCCGGACAGGGGGAGTTCACCCCTCCACTTT
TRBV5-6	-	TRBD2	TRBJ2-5	CASSGNLLAGGMGETQYF	TGTGCCAGCAGCGGAAATCTACTAGCGGGGGGAATGGGGGAGACCCAGTACTTC
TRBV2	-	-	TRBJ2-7	CATRPETYEQYF	TGTGCCACCCGACCGGAGACCTACGAGCAGTACTTC
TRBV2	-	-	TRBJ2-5	CASSGYVSKETQYF	TGTGCCAGCAGTGGGTACGTTAGTAAAGAGACCCAGTACTTC
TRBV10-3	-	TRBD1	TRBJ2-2	CAISLGQGSGELFF	TGTGCCATCAGTCTAGGACAGGGATCGGGGGAGCTGTTTTTT
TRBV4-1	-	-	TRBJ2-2	CASSQGDTNTGELFF	TGCGCCAGCAGCCAAGGGGACACGAACACCGGGGAGCTGTTTTTT